The 23 T cell receptor beta chains listed next were all sequenced from one sample in a study of blood T cells in healthy people across ages. Using a J-beta primer mix together with a sample-barcoded 5' primer, a second PCR was run for 7 to 11 cycles. TCRdb used MiXCR to reprocess the 5' RACE reads, holding one entry per CDR3 protein. The sample carries more than 700,000 distinct CDR3 sequences, about 48% recorded once. The sequencing sample was made of blood. Receptor source: a man older than 75 in good health.

This clonotype was observed a handful of times. Here the CDR3 DNA reads TGTGCCAGCAGCGAAACAGGGGCAGCAGATACGCAGTATTTT. Translation gives CASSETGAADTQYF. The rearrangement links TRBV7-3 to TRBJ2-3; 7 nucleotides agree with TRBD1. CDR1 and CDR2 (germline): SGHTA, FQGTGA. After removal of 5 bases from V and 4 bases from J, the junction contained 6 bases not matched to a gene. CDR3 length equals 14 residues.

This clonotype has just a few counts. The rearrangement joins TRBV9 to TRBJ2-6, with D uncertain. V shed 3 bases and J shed 3 bases, with 13 bases lying between them. This CDR3 contains 16 residues. The V gene's germline CDR1 is SGDLS and CDR2 YYNGEE. The CDR3 loop is CASSDEPGYGANVLTF. Written as DNA, the CDR3 is TGTGCCAGCAGCGATGAACCAGGCTATGGGGCCAACGTCCTGACTTTC.

This clonotype has more than one count but fewer than ten. This sequence joins TRBV18 and TRBJ2-3; D gene ambiguous. The V gene's germline CDR1 is KGHSH and CDR2 LQKENI. V lost 3 bases, J lost 4 bases, and 14 bases lay in between. The CDR3 extends over 15 amino acids. CDR3 residues: CASSPKGPPADTQYF. The CDR3 DNA is TGTGCCAGCTCACCCAAGGGTCCCCCCGCAGATACGCAGTATTTT.

The chain carries TRBV10-3 and TRBJ2-1; possibly TRBD1 or TRBD2 for D (6 bases each). CDR1 is ENHRY and CDR2 is SYGVKD in the germline V gene. Trimming removed 5 bases at V and 6 bases at J, with 23 bases between. There are 17 residues in the CDR3. The CDR3 nucleotides read TGTGCCATCAGTTCGGGGGCAGGGCAGAGGCATGGCAATGAGCAGTTCTTC. Residues: CAISSGAGQRHGNEQFF.

V gene TRBV9 combines with J gene TRBJ2-6, with D possibly TRBD1 on 5 matching bases. Between the trimmed V and J ends, which lost 3 bases and 0 bases, there was a span of 19 bases. The germline CDR1 and CDR2 sequences are SGDLS and YYNGEE. This CDR3 region has 19 residues. The CDR3 coding sequence is TGTGCCAGCAGCGGACAATGGGGCCTCGGGTCCTCTGGGGCCAACGTCCTGACTTTC. Protein: CASSGQWGLGSSGANVLTF.

V usage is TRBV28 and J usage is TRBJ2-7; TRBD1 aligns across 8 bases. CDR3 length equals 15 residues. Germline CDR1 and CDR2: MDHEN and SYDVKM. After removal of 6 bases from V and 2 bases from J, the junction contained 9 bases not matched to a gene. The CDR3 bases are TGTGCCAGCAGCCCCTTGGACAGGGTTGCCTACGAGCAGTACTTC. Its translation: CASSPLDRVAYEQYF.

The V and J genes are TRBV2 and TRBJ2-4; TRBD2 agrees at 11 bases. The J call is uncertain, as TRBJ2-7 better fits the DNA end. CDR1 SNHLY and CDR2 FYNNEI come from the germline V gene. CDR3 size: 15 residues. The CDR3: CASSAKFLAGGEQYF. The CDR3 DNA is TGTGCCAGCAGTGCGAAGTTTCTAGCGGGAGGCGAGCAGTACTTC.

This clonotype was picked up a small number of times. This chain connects TRBV29-1 to TRBJ2-6; D unresolved. The CDR3 runs 14 residues. Germline assignment: CDR1 SQVTM and CDR2 ANQGSEA. Trimming left V 2 bases short and J 2 bases short, with 7 bases between. The CDR3 loop is CSVESPPGANVLTF. Here the CDR3 DNA reads TGCAGCGTTGAATCGCCCCCTGGGGCCAACGTCCTGACTTTC.

This sequence joins TRBV6-6 and TRBJ2-1; TRBD2 might be the D (6 bases). V shed 7 bases and J shed 6 bases, with 19 bases lying between them. CDR1 is MNHNY, CDR2 SVGAGI, per germline (reference sequence). The CDR3 runs to 15 residues. CDR3 in amino acids: CASTPTRLRRNEQFF. As DNA, the CDR3 is TGTGCCAGCACCCCGACTAGATTGAGACGCAATGAGCAGTTCTTC.

The chain uses TRBV3-1 and TRBJ2-7; D is undetermined. The CDR3 totals 15 residues. The V and J ends lost 0 bases and 7 bases respectively, with 16 bases between them. The V gene's germline CDR1 is LGHDT and CDR2 YNNKEL (reference sequence). The CDR3 region is CASSQERTTLREQYF. CDR3 DNA sequence: TGTGCCAGCAGCCAAGAGCGGACCACCCTACGGGAGCAGTACTTC.

In its sample, this clonotype was seen once. V is TRBV10-2 and J is TRBJ2-1, with 7 nucleotides matching TRBD1. This CDR3 is built from 14 residues. Germline V gene data show CDR1 as WSHSY and CDR2 as SAAADI. The J segment lost 3 bases and the V segment lost 4 bases, leaving 3 bases of the junction unmatched. The CDR3 bases are TGCGCCAGCAGTGGATCAGGGGGCTACAATGAGCAGTTCTTC. Its translation is CASSGSGGYNEQFF.

The chain is built from TRBV28 and TRBJ2-4; TRBD2 matches 7 bases. The end of the DNA fits TRBJ2-7 better, so the J call may be wrong. Germline lookup yields CDR1 MDHEN and CDR2 SYDVKM. The CDR3 totals 14 residues. The DNA of the CDR3 is TGTGCCAGCAGTTTGGGCGGGAGTTTATACGAGCAGTACTTC. This codes for CASSLGGSLYEQYF.

This clonotype appeared a few times. The V gene is TRBV20-1, the J gene TRBJ2-5, with 9 bases that match TRBD2. Trimming cost V 3 bases and J 2 bases; bases outside gene matches: 4. Germline values: CDR1 DFQATT, CDR2 SNEGSKA (reference sequence). The CDR3 has 14 residues. The CDR3: CSASLAGGQETQYF. DNA of the CDR3: TGCAGTGCTAGTCTGGCGGGGGGGCAAGAGACCCAGTACTTC.

This clonotype appeared a few times. The V and J genes are TRBV5-6 and TRBJ2-3; the D gene could be TRBD1 or TRBD2 (5 bases each). CDR3 length: 16 amino acids. V dropped 7 bases and J dropped 5 bases, with 23 bases sitting between them. CDR1 SGHDT and CDR2 YYEEEE come from the germline V gene. Here the CDR3 DNA reads TGTGCCAGCCGTTACCTCGGGGCAGGAACGGAAGATACGCAGTATTTT. Translated: CASRYLGAGTEDTQYF.

This clonotype was counted between two and nine times. This chain links TRBV29-1 with TRBJ2-1, with D possibly being TRBD2 (6 bases). Germline V CDR1 and CDR2: SQVTM, ANQGSEA. The CDR3 runs to 13 residues. V gave up 3 bases and J gave up 3 bases, with 9 bases separating them. CDR3 sequence (DNA): TGCAGCGTTGAGCTAGCGAACTACAATGAGCAGTTCTTC. It translates to CSVELANYNEQFF.

Only a few counts were recorded for this clonotype. This chain links TRBV2 with TRBJ2-7; no clear D. The CDR3 runs 12 residues. Trimming removed 7 bases at V and 4 bases at J, with 11 bases between. Germline-derived CDR1 and CDR2 are SNHLY and FYNNEI. The CDR3: CASTLGGYEQYF. The CDR3 region has the DNA TGTGCCAGCACCCTAGGCGGATACGAGCAGTACTTC.

The chain recombines TRBV15 with TRBJ1-2; tentative D call: TRBD1 (6 bases). The V and J ends lost 0 bases and 2 bases respectively, with 13 bases between them. The V gene's germline CDR1 is LNHNV and CDR2 YYDKDF (reference sequence). CDR3 length: 16 residues. CDR3 sequence: CATSRDLRDTNYGYTF. The CDR3 nucleotides are TGTGCCACCAGCAGAGATCTCCGGGACACCAACTATGGCTACACCTTC.

This clonotype came up a few times. V gene TRBV10-3 combines with J gene TRBJ2-1, with D possibly TRBD1 on 6 matching bases. Germline lookup yields CDR1 ENHRY and CDR2 SYGVKD. The CDR3 totals 12 residues. Trimming shortened V by 3 bases and J by 12 bases, and 12 bases separated the two germline ends. The CDR3 spells CAISDSKGVQFF. DNA for the CDR3: TGTGCCATCAGTGACTCTAAGGGGGTGCAGTTCTTC.

The V gene is TRBV20-1, the J gene TRBJ2-7; 14 nucleotides match TRBD2. V lost 3 bases to trimming and J lost 4 bases; unmatched junction nucleotides: 5. Germline lookup yields CDR1 DFQATT and CDR2 SNEGSKA (reference sequence). The CDR3 consists of 15 residues. The CDR3: CSARTGTSGRYEQYF. DNA of the CDR3: TGCAGTGCTAGGACCGGGACTAGCGGGAGATACGAGCAGTACTTC.

This clonotype has ten or more counts. The J gene is TRBJ2-1, the V gene TRBV27, with D unclear. CDR3 length: 17 amino acids. Trimming took off 5 bases at V and 0 bases at J, with 17 bases between the two ends. CDR1 is MNHEY, CDR2 SMNVEV, per germline (reference sequence). CDR3 loop: CASSPNLWVSSYNEQFF. CDR3 DNA sequence: TGTGCCAGCAGTCCTAACCTCTGGGTCAGCTCCTACAATGAGCAGTTCTTC.

This clonotype was seen only a few times. V gene TRBV9 combines with J gene TRBJ2-1; 10 nucleotides align to TRBD2. V lost 4 bases and J lost 3; bases outside the gene matches: 4. From germline, CDR1 is SGDLS and CDR2 YYNGEE. The CDR3 has 15 amino acids. The CDR3 region is CASSPRLAGYNEQFF. The CDR3 DNA sequence: TGTGCCAGCAGCCCACGACTAGCGGGCTACAATGAGCAGTTCTTC.

The chain combines TRBV2 with TRBJ2-7, with 7 bases matching TRBD1. The germline gives CDR1 SNHLY, CDR2 FYNNEI. The CDR3 runs 16 residues. V lost 1 base and J lost 6; bases outside the gene matches: 12. CDR3 sequence (DNA): TGTGCCAGCAGTGAAGTTAGTGGGGCGACAGGGTCCGAGCAGTACTTC. Its protein is CASSEVSGATGSEQYF.

CDR3 region: CASSLFRTGKGNEQYF. CDR3 in DNA: TGTGCCAGCAGTTTGTTCAGGACAGGGAAAGGCAATGAGCAGTACTTC. The genes are TRBV27 and TRBJ2-5; 8 nucleotides agree with TRBD1. Losses at the gene ends were 3 bases for V and 11 bases for J; bases not matched to a gene: 17. The CDR3 sequence is 16 residues long. Germline V gene sequence: CDR1 MNHEY, CDR2 SMNVEV (reference sequence).